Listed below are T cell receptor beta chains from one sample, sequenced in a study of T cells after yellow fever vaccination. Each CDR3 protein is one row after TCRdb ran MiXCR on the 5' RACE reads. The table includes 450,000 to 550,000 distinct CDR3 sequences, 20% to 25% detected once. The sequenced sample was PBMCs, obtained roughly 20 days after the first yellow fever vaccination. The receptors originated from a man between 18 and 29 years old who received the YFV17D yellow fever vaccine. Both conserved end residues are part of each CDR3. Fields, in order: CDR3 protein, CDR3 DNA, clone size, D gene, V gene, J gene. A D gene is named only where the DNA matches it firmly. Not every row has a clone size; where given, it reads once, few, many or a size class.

CASSLEREADTQYF	TGTGCCAGCAGCTTGGAAAGGGAAGCAGATACGCAGTATTTT	-	-	TRBV7-9	TRBJ2-3
CASSALTSGANVLTF	TGTGCCAGCAGCGCCCTGACTAGCGGGGCCAACGTCCTGACTTTC	many	TRBD2	TRBV13	TRBJ2-6
CASSSRGAQTDTQYF	TGCGCCAGCAGCTCACGCGGAGCCCAGACAGATACGCAGTATTTT	few	-	TRBV5-1	TRBJ2-3
CASSWRSSYEQYF	TGTGCCAGCAGCTGGCGGAGCTCCTACGAGCAGTACTTC	few	-	TRBV11-1	TRBJ2-7
CASRDVNEDTQYF	TGCGCCAGCCGGGACGTAAACGAGGATACGCAGTATTTT	-	-	TRBV5-1	TRBJ2-3
CASSLGVIGTSYF	TGTGCCAGCAGCCTTGGGGTAATCGGGACATCGTACTTC	-	-	TRBV5-6	TRBJ2-4
CASSFGFQGTEAFF	TGTGCCAGCAGCTTTGGCTTTCAGGGCACTGAAGCTTTCTTT	-	-	TRBV7-9	TRBJ1-1
CASSLTGQPNTEAFF	TGTGCCAGCAGTTTAACGGGGCAGCCGAACACTGAAGCTTTCTTT	-	-	TRBV12-3/TRBV12-4	TRBJ1-1
CSAHLQGSNEKLFF	TGCAGTGCGCACCTACAGGGATCTAATGAAAAACTGTTTTTT	-	-	TRBV20-1	TRBJ1-4
CASSAANREDTEAFF	TGCGCCAGCAGCGCGGCAAATAGGGAGGACACTGAAGCTTTCTTT	-	-	TRBV5-1	TRBJ1-1
CSATGLDRGIVQGNTIYF	TGCAGTGCTACCGGCCTGGACAGGGGCATTGTTCAAGGAAACACCATATATTTT	-	TRBD1	TRBV20-1	TRBJ1-3
CASSRGLDEREQFF	TGCGCCAGCAGCCGGGGACTAGACGAGCGAGAGCAGTTCTTC	few	TRBD2	TRBV23-1	TRBJ2-1
CASSLGAGGADYGYTF	TGTGCCAGCAGCTTAGGGGCAGGGGGCGCTGACTATGGCTACACCTTC	few	TRBD1	TRBV7-9	TRBJ1-2
CASSLEVHEQYF	TGTGCCAGCAGTCTCGAGGTCCACGAGCAGTACTTC	few	-	TRBV25-1	TRBJ2-7
CASSVQGDGGQPQHF	TGTGCCAGCAGCGTACAGGGGGATGGCGGTCAGCCCCAGCATTTT	-	TRBD1	TRBV9	TRBJ1-5
CASSLGSGDEQFF	TGTGCCAGCAGCTTAGGCTCGGGGGATGAGCAGTTCTTC	-	-	TRBV7-3	TRBJ2-1
CSARRFGGNQETQYF	TGCAGTGCTAGGCGTTTCGGGGGCAATCAAGAGACCCAGTACTTC	-	-	TRBV20-1	TRBJ2-5
CASSLRLAGGPRTDTQYF	TGCGCCAGCAGCTTGCGACTAGCGGGGGGGCCAAGAACAGATACGCAGTATTTT	-	TRBD2	TRBV4-1	TRBJ2-3
CASRDLRRVRGEQFF	TGTGCCAGCAGGGATCTGAGGCGGGTCCGGGGTGAGCAGTTCTTC	few	-	TRBV12-3/TRBV12-4	TRBJ2-1
CASFDSSSTDTQYF	TGTGCCAGCTTCGACAGTTCTAGCACAGATACGCAGTATTTT	few	-	TRBV5-6	TRBJ2-3
CASSVGPTGETQYF	TGTGCCAGCAGCGTAGGACCCACCGGGGAGACCCAGTACTTC	few	-	TRBV9	TRBJ2-5
CASSLRLVGGPNYGYTF	TGTGCCAGCAGCTTAAGGCTTGTCGGGGGGCCTAATTATGGCTACACCTTC	-	-	TRBV7-2	TRBJ1-2
CASSHGEDTQYF	TGTGCCAGCAGCCATGGGGAGGATACGCAGTATTTT	few	-	TRBV9	TRBJ2-3
CASSFMSAGANVLTF	TGTGCCAGCAGCTTTATGTCAGCGGGGGCCAACGTCCTGACTTTC	-	-	TRBV7-2	TRBJ2-6
CASIRGAGVNTEAFF	TGTGCCAGTATAAGGGGCGCAGGGGTGAACACTGAAGCTTTCTTT	few	-	TRBV19	TRBJ1-1
CASSVSGSRETQYF	TGTGCCAGCAGCGTGTCGGGATCTCGAGAGACCCAGTACTTC	-	-	TRBV9	TRBJ2-5
CASRRGPKPTQYF	TGTGCCAGCAGGCGGGGACCGAAGCCTACGCAGTATTTT	few	-	TRBV7-2	TRBJ2-3
CSASRGAIGGNTGELFF	TGCAGTGCTAGCCGGGGGGCTATCGGTGGGAACACCGGGGAGCTGTTTTTT	few	-	TRBV20-1	TRBJ2-2
CASTQTRDSSSNEQFF	TGTGCCAGCACCCAAACCCGGGACTCCTCTTCCAATGAGCAGTTCTTC	-	-	TRBV27	TRBJ2-1
CAIKDTSNTEAFF	TGTGCCATCAAGGACACCTCGAACACTGAAGCTTTCTTT	few	-	TRBV10-3	TRBJ1-1
CASSSRAGGFSYEQYF	TGCGCCAGCAGCTCGCGAGCAGGGGGGTTCTCCTACGAGCAGTACTTC	few	-	TRBV5-1	TRBJ2-7
CASSLAAGADTQYF	TGTGCCAGCAGCTTGGCCGCGGGGGCAGATACGCAGTATTTT	-	TRBD2	TRBV5-6	TRBJ2-3
CASSLGGLRSSPLHF	TGTGCCAGCAGCCTCGGCGGGCTGCGGTCCTCACCCCTCCACTTT	-	-	TRBV3-1	TRBJ1-6
CASSVAPVKRGGLETQYF	TGTGCCAGCAGCGTAGCTCCCGTTAAGCGGGGGGGCCTCGAGACCCAGTACTTC	-	TRBD2	TRBV9	TRBJ2-5
CASSYTFGTFHNEQFF	TGTGCCAGCAGTTACACATTCGGGACTTTTCACAATGAGCAGTTCTTC	few	-	TRBV6-5	TRBJ2-1
CASGLDGAYEQYF	TGTGCCAGCGGTTTGGACGGAGCCTACGAGCAGTACTTC	few	-	TRBV5-6	TRBJ2-7
CASINVGRDNQPQHF	TGTGCCAGCATCAACGTGGGCAGGGATAATCAGCCCCAGCATTTT	-	-	TRBV6-1	TRBJ1-5
CASSYQEPNTGELFF	TGTGCCAGCAGTTACCAGGAACCGAACACCGGGGAGCTGTTTTTT	-	-	TRBV6-5	TRBJ2-2
CAISARDLNEQFF	TGTGCCATCAGTGCGCGAGATCTGAATGAGCAGTTCTTC	-	-	TRBV10-3	TRBJ2-1
CASSPVGINGYTF	TGTGCCAGCAGCCCGGTGGGTATAAATGGCTACACCTTC	few	-	TRBV7-9	TRBJ1-2
CASSQDWDRLEKLFF	TGCGCCAGCAGCCAAGACTGGGACAGACTTGAAAAACTGTTTTTT	-	TRBD1	TRBV4-1	TRBJ1-4
CAWTRQRNSPLHF	TGTGCCTGGACCCGGCAGCGAAATTCACCCCTCCACTTT	few	-	TRBV30	TRBJ1-6
CASSQDPGTLNTEAFF	TGCGCCAGCAGCCAAGATCCCGGGACATTGAACACTGAAGCTTTCTTT	few	-	TRBV4-3	TRBJ1-1
CASSLPGGFYNEQFF	TGTGCCAGCAGTTTACCAGGGGGGTTTTACAATGAGCAGTTCTTC	-	-	TRBV27	TRBJ2-1
CASSYSYSGNNEQFF	TGTGCCAGCAGTTACTCTTATAGCGGAAACAATGAGCAGTTCTTC	-	-	TRBV6-5	TRBJ2-1
CSAASGTSYNEQFF	TGCAGTGCTGCCTCTGGGACCTCCTACAATGAGCAGTTCTTC	-	-	TRBV20-1	TRBJ2-1
CASSRRSGGGETQYF	TGCGCCAGCAGCCGCAGATCCGGGGGCGGGGAGACCCAGTACTTC	few	-	TRBV4-1	TRBJ2-5
CASNRIQGWRNTEAFF	TGCGCCAGCAACCGCATCCAGGGATGGCGTAACACTGAAGCTTTCTTT	-	-	TRBV5-1	TRBJ1-1
CASSLRAGKNIQYF	TGTGCCAGCAGTTTAAGGGCAGGGAAAAACATTCAGTACTTC	-	-	TRBV28	TRBJ2-4
CASSLGQANTGELFF	TGTGCCAGCAGCTTGGGACAAGCGAACACCGGGGAGCTGTTTTTT	many	-	TRBV7-6	TRBJ2-2
CASSQDPGWSPLHF	TGTGCCAGCAGCCAAGATCCGGGGTGGTCACCCCTCCACTTT	few	-	TRBV3-1	TRBJ1-6
CASSSTTYTDTQYF	TGCGCCAGCAGCTCCACTACCTACACAGATACGCAGTATTTT	once	-	TRBV5-1	TRBJ2-3
CASSPLAGVEQYF	TGTGCCAGCTCACCATTGGCAGGGGTCGAGCAGTACTTC	-	-	TRBV18	TRBJ2-7
CASSLSGPEQYF	TGTGCCAGCAGCTTATCCGGCCCCGAGCAGTACTTC	-	-	TRBV7-2	TRBJ2-7
CASSDGYAEAFF	TGTGCCAGCAGTGACGGTTACGCTGAAGCTTTCTTT	-	-	TRBV6-6	TRBJ1-1
CASSVPTSADTQYF	TGTGCCAGCAGCGTCCCCACTAGCGCAGATACGCAGTATTTT	-	TRBD2	TRBV9	TRBJ2-3
CASSGHRGLDTGELFF	TGTGCCAGCAGTGGTCACAGGGGGCTTGATACCGGGGAGCTGTTTTTT	-	TRBD1	TRBV25-1	TRBJ2-2
CASTATGYATEAFF	TGTGCCAGCACCGCGACAGGGTACGCCACTGAAGCTTTCTTT	-	TRBD1	TRBV12-3/TRBV12-4	TRBJ1-1
CASSLDPRRGYTF	TGTGCCAGCAGTTTAGATCCCCGGCGAGGCTACACCTTC	few	-	TRBV12-3/TRBV12-4	TRBJ1-2
CASEAGASTDTQYF	TGTGCCAGCGAAGCGGGGGCAAGCACAGATACGCAGTATTTT	few	TRBD2	TRBV19	TRBJ2-3